This entry features one T cell receptor (beta chain) sequence. Its cognate antigen is unknown. This sample stems from a study of T-cell reconstitution after alpha-beta-depleted transplantation in children. During its preparation, the TCRbeta library received unique molecular identifiers. TCRdb fed the PCR reads into MiXCR, producing one record per CDR3 protein. The data hold around 90,000 distinct CDR3 sequences, with less than 20% observed a single time. Study results and caveats: There were some patients whose high TCRbeta diversity at day 60 came from surviving recipient T cells and thymic progenitors. One year after transplant, T-cell counts and diversity came mostly from newly produced T cells. Alpha-beta T cells present about two months after transplant were reported to originate from several hundred expanded graft clones.

The CDR3 sequence is 13 residues long. With 3 bases clipped from V and 6 bases from J, the junction kept 5 bases outside the gene matches. CDR1 and CDR2 from the germline V gene are SGHRS and YFSETQ. This clonotype originated in a male patient aged 2 to 10 who had a stem cell transplant for acute lymphoblastic leukemia, so the T cells may come from the graft donor. V is TRBV5-1 and J is TRBJ1-1; 7 bases fit TRBD1. The specimen comprised PBMCs, mostly from graft donor cells, sampled 180 days after TCRalphabeta/CD19-depleted stem cell transplant. DNA of the CDR3: TGCGCCAGCAGCTCCTACAGGGGCGCTGAAGCTTTCTTT. The encoded protein is CASSSYRGAEAFF.